The clone carrying this TCR beta chain was recorded at least ten times. Its matching antigen is unknown. This entry comes from a study of T cell repertoires in cytomegalovirus infection. On the study more broadly: CMV infection and matching HLA type were both indicated by public TCR beta signatures.

MiXCR was run by TCRdb on the reads, yielding one entry per CDR3 protein. Altogether about 300,000 distinct CDR3 sequences are present, roughly a tenth being singletons, with the ten largest covering around 2.5%. The CDR3 runs 16 residues. Per germline, CDR1 MDHEN and CDR2 SYDVKM. Between the trimmed V and J ends, which lost 4 bases and 6 bases, there was a span of 21 bases. Whole-study findings and limits: Identification of carriers of CMV plus the relevant HLA was performed using cumulative public TCR beta family frequency. Within the response measured ex vivo, HLA-C-restricted CMV-specific TCR beta clonotypes were dominant.

The chain couples TRBV28 to TRBJ1-2; D is unclear. The clonotype was recovered from a human donor in good health (CMV status not recorded). Some clones in this sample may be carry-over from other donors' samples. What was sequenced was PBMCs. In nucleotides, the CDR3 is TGTGCCAGCAGTTCCTTCTTACGGTTGATTTTCGATGGCTACACCTTC. Its protein is CASSSFLRLIFDGYTF.